This T cell receptor beta chain was retrieved from a study of shared clonotypes between healthy human individuals (dated by TCRdb to 2020 to 2021). About the full investigation: A couple of women and a few men aged 18 to 49 years were included in the cohort. For each donor, CD4 naive and CD4 memory were each given three plates, CD8 naive was given two plates, and CD8 memory was given one plate. To estimate repertoire size and how much clonotype sharing occurs between individuals, the study deeply sequenced the blood TCR repertoires of about five healthy adults. Libraries were prepared and TCR repertoires were sequenced by different laboratories using diverse techniques, in order to increase sequencing depth and limit assay-specific biases. Leukapheresis yielded between about 0.9 and 10 billion PBMCs per donor.

Using the deep immunoSEQ assay, multiplex PCR amplified TCR CDR3 regions from genomic DNA. Extracted genomic DNA from each cell subset was distributed evenly across all wells of several immunoSEQ 96-well plates, and each plate was treated as a replicate. For sorted subsets, 200 to 250 ng genomic DNA, equal to approximately 30,000 T cell genomes, was loaded into each replicate PCR. The purified libraries were quantified using a Qubit 3.0 fluorometer, sized with a Bioanalyzer 2100, and then quantified again using the KAPA Library Quantification kit. Each immunoSEQ 96-well plate was sequenced on its own single-read 150-cycle Illumina NextSeq 550 flow cell. The paper's processing steps were these. Because the immunoSEQ output included only junctional sequences and no quality scores, the filtering could not be the same as the filtering used for full-length reads. Sequences were annotated with PyIR, a Python wrapper for IgBLAST v1.9, using IMGT germline references to assign V/J genes and CDR3. Reads were removed for weak V/J assignments (E-value above 1e-6), missing CDR3, stop codons, out-of-frame junctions, or ambiguous translated residues. V3J clonotypes were defined by identical inferred V gene, J gene, and CDR3 amino acid sequence. Percentage overlap between repertoires was calculated by dividing the number of shared unique clonotypes by the size of the smaller repertoire. RTK rarefaction, the Chao1 estimator, and Recon v2.1 estimates of unobserved clonotypes were used to assess repertoire richness. OLGA was used to compute generation probabilities for all TCRbeta clonotypes that the gDNA method yielded from a handful of donors. The source is immuneACCESS, and TCRdb retained only in-frame sequences with V and J called. Part of the clones is not carried over; for the studies checked, unresolved V genes explain less than half of this, and the remainder is unexplained. Clone size and the V and J calls come from that table; the DNA yielded D and trimming. The sample table records just over 2,000,000 clones; 85% to 95% of these occur just once. Approximately 1.2% of the sample goes to the ten largest clones.

Summary of the overall study and its limitations: When a handful of donors were compared, the shared fraction of clonotypes was approximately 5% for naive CD4, about 4% for naive CD8, 2.3% for memory CD4, and under 0.5% for memory CD8. Only blood was sampled, and tissue TCR repertoires likely differ from those in blood. Clonotypes shared by all four sorted-subset donors showed higher generation probabilities than non-shared clonotypes. Even with the large sequencing depth, rarefaction of the sorted-subset datasets indicated that sequencing was incomplete. The genetic and exposure-history diversity represented was limited by the small number of donors. Based on pairwise subsampling, the degree of clonotype sharing among donors was expected to be affected by sequencing depth. Naive subsets generally had larger estimated clonotype richness than memory subsets.

In regard to this clone: Which antigen it targets is not known. No quality values exist for individual bases; no much larger clone is one base distant.

The germline V gene (reference sequence) provides CDR1 MNHEY and CDR2 SMNVEV. The CDR3 spans 13 residues, from the cysteine through the phenylalanine. The entry retains the CDR3 DNA only, 39 bases that are in frame from base 1. V is cut by 3 bases and J by 6 bases, and the space between the germline ends is 11 bases. CD8 naive samples were obtained by positive selection for CCR7 among CD45RO-negative cells, yielding a CD45RA+CCR7+ population from which TemRA cells were excluded. The donors were healthy, HIV-negative adults with no recently reported acute infections or vaccinations. Only Caucasian adults living in Nashville, Tennessee, USA were represented among the donors. Blood was collected by leukapheresis, and PBMCs were isolated by Ficoll-Histopaque density gradient centrifugation and then cryopreserved in liquid nitrogen vapor phase. Analytical flow cytometry was used to check the purity and quantity of each magnetically sorted T cell population. Genomic DNA was isolated from each sorted fraction and quantified by UV absorbance on a Nanodrop 2000c.

This sequence uses TRBV27 and TRBJ1-1, with the D gene not confidently named. The sequenced sample consisted of naive CD8+ T cells sorted from blood. The cell subset or site tag for this specimen amounts to: CD45RA+CCR7+. The clonotype comes from a man between 18 and 35 years old in good health. The DNA sequence is given as TGTGCCAGCAGTTTTTTCTCCGGCGCTGAAGCTTTCTTT. This codes for CASSFFSGAEAFF.